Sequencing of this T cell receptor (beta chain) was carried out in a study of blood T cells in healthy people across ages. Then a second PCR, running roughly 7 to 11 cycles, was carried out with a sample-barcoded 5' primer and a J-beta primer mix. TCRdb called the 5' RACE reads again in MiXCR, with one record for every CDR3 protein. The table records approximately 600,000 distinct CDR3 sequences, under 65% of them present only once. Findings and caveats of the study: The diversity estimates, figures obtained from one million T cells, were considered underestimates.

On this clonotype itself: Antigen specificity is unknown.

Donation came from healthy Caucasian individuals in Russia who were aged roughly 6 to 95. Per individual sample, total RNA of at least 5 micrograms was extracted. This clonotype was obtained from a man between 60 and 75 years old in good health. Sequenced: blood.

The CDR3 coding sequence is TGCGCCAGCAGCTTGGGGACAGGGGGCACGGAGACCCAGTACTTC. This encodes CASSLGTGGTETQYF. The chain is built from TRBV5-1 and TRBJ2-5; 11 nucleotides match TRBD1. CDR1 is SGHRS, CDR2 YFSETQ, per germline. V dropped 0 bases and J dropped 5; count of bases not matched to a gene: 3. The CDR3 totals 15 residues. The full variable domain, its missing parts supplied by reference TRBV5-1 and TRBJ2-5, is KAGVTQTPRYLIKTRGQQVTLSCSPISGHRSVSWYQQTPGQGLQFLFEYFSETQRNKGNFPGRFSGRQFSNSRSEMNVSTLELGDSALYLCASSLGTGGTETQYFGPGTRLLVL.